This T cell receptor (beta chain) was identified during a study of identical twins. General observations from the study: Surplus twin overlap in beta out-of-frame sequences was less pronounced. The same donors were not followed; conclusions instead depended on cross-sectional statistical analysis. In cord blood, abundant beta clonotypes had fewer insertions; memory showed no trend.

Trimming stripped 5 bases from V and 6 bases from J, with 14 bases between. CDR3 length: 13 residues. CDR1 and CDR2 from the germline V gene are SGHRS and YFSETQ. TCRdb independently ran MiXCR on the 5' RACE reads; one entry per CDR3 protein. The data contain 1.5 million or so distinct CDR3 sequences, about 32% of them singletons. With respect to this clonotype: The antigen remains unidentified.

This TCR came from a newborn girl in good health. The sequenced material came from cord blood. The rearrangement joins TRBV5-1 to TRBJ1-2, with D maybe TRBD1 (5 bases). CDR3 region: CASRGRGGNGYTF. The CDR3, as DNA: TGCGCCAGCAGGGGAAGGGGAGGTAATGGCTACACCTTC.